This passage covers 30 T cell receptor beta chains from one sample sequenced in a study of T cell repertoires in cytomegalovirus infection. TCRdb re-called the reads through MiXCR, storing one row per CDR3 protein. The sample yields around 320,000 distinct CDR3 sequences, over 7.5% seen once. The sample consisted of PBMCs. These receptors all come from a human donor in good health (CMV status not recorded). Some clones in this sample may be carry-over from other donors' samples.

The chain is built from TRBV4-3 and TRBJ2-5, with D possibly matching TRBD2 (6 bases). Trimming removed 1 base at V and 4 bases at J, with 16 bases between. The germline V gene encodes CDR1 LGHNA and CDR2 YSLEER. The CDR3 extends over 16 amino acids. CDR3 sequence: CASSQGSGFVGETQYF. CDR3 DNA sequence: TGCGCCAGCAGCCAAGGGAGCGGGTTCGTGGGAGAGACCCAGTACTTC.

This clonotype appeared many times. The chain is built from TRBV7-2 and TRBJ2-1; no definite D call. The CDR3 contains 15 residues. Per the germline V gene, CDR1 is SGHTA and CDR2 is FQGNSA. V shed 0 bases and J shed 4 bases, with 10 bases lying between them. The CDR3 DNA reads TGTGCCAGCAGCTTAGCGAAAGGTAGTTACAATGAGCAGTTCTTC. It is translated as CASSLAKGSYNEQFF.

The chain joins TRBV11-2 to TRBJ2-2; 11 nucleotides agree with TRBD1. V lost 5 bases to trimming and J lost 5 bases; unmatched junction nucleotides: 7. Germline loops: CDR1 SGHAT, CDR2 FQNNGV. The CDR3 has 16 amino acids. The DNA for the CDR3 is TGTGCCAGCAGCCGAAGGGGGACAGGGGGAACCGGGGAGCTGTTTTTT. Translated, it gives CASSRRGTGGTGELFF. The variable domain in full, completed from reference TRBV11-2 and TRBJ2-2, reads EAGVAQSPRYKIIEKRQSVAFWCNPISGHATLYWYQQILGQGPKLLIQFQNNGVVDDSQLPKDRFSAERLKGVDSTLKIQPAKLEDSAVYLCASSRRGTGGTGELFFGEGSRLTVL.

This clonotype has just a few counts. The chain couples TRBV20-1 to TRBJ1-5, with 8 bases lining up with TRBD1. The length of the CDR3 is 18 residues. CDR1 and CDR2 from the germline V gene are DFQATT and SNEGSKA (reference sequence). V lost 0 bases and J lost 2; bases outside the gene matches: 12. CDR3 amino acids: CSARDVGRGQVGNQPQHF. CDR3 nucleotides: TGCAGTGCTAGAGATGTTGGCAGGGGGCAAGTGGGCAATCAGCCCCAGCATTTT.

Only a few counts were recorded for this clonotype. The rearrangement uses TRBV3-1 and TRBJ1-1; D gene unclear. V lost 1 base to trimming and J lost 1 base, with 7 bases between them. CDR3 length: 14 amino acids. Germline CDR1 LGHDT, CDR2 YNNKEL (reference sequence). The DNA for the CDR3 is TGTGCCAGCAGCCAAGTGGGAGAGAACACTGAAGCTTTCTTT. This gives the protein CASSQVGENTEAFF.

This clonotype came up a few times. The chain links TRBV28 to TRBJ2-7; TRBD1 aligns across 12 bases. In germline, CDR1 is MDHEN, CDR2 SYDVKM. The CDR3 has 18 residues. The J segment lost 6 bases and the V segment lost 6 bases, leaving 18 bases of the junction unmatched. CDR3 nucleotides: TGTGCCAGCAGCTTCAAAGCCCCCCGGGACAGGGGGCCTATCGAGCAGTACTTC. Its protein product is CASSFKAPRDRGPIEQYF.

This clonotype was seen only a few times. The chain is built from TRBV4-3 and TRBJ2-3; 7 nucleotides agree with TRBD2. Trimming at V came to 4 bases and at J to 3 bases, leaving 7 bases not matched to a gene. This CDR3 has 15 amino acids. Looked up from germline, CDR1 is LGHNA and CDR2 is YSLEER. The CDR3 DNA reads as TGCGCCAGCAGCCGAGGGAGGGGCGGAACAGATACGCAGTATTTT. This sequence encodes CASSRGRGGTDTQYF.

This clonotype occurred a few times. The chain combines TRBV7-2 with TRBJ1-5, with TRBD1 matching over 8 bases. Unmatched junction bases numbered 6, after V lost 1 base and J lost 7 bases. This CDR3 is 15 amino acids long. The germline gives CDR1 SGHTA, CDR2 FQGNSA. The CDR3 protein is CASSLGQGFQQPQHF. CDR3 DNA sequence: TGTGCCAGCAGCTTAGGACAGGGGTTTCAGCAGCCCCAGCATTTT.

V gene TRBV19 combines with J gene TRBJ1-5, with D uncertain. Trimming left V 11 bases short and J 0 bases short, with 14 bases between. Germline V CDR1 and CDR2: LNHDA, SQIVND (reference sequence). The CDR3 is 14 residues long. CDR3 coding DNA: TGTGCCCGGCGAACCGGGAGTAGCAATCAGCCCCAGCATTTT. Protein sequence: CARRTGSSNQPQHF.

To note about this clonotype: A much larger clone differs from this one at a single base, so this may be a read error. The DNA of the CDR3 is TGTGCCAGCAGCGGGCGGGCAGTCGGAAACACCATATATTTT. Translated: CASSGRAVGNTIYF. The chain joins TRBV7-2 to TRBJ1-3, with D unresolved. With 5 bases removed from V and 4 bases from J, the gap between germline ends came to 12 bases. The CDR3 contains 14 residues. Germline V lookup: CDR1 SGHTA, CDR2 FQGNSA.

This clonotype was observed at least ten times. The chain is built from TRBV7-9 and TRBJ2-5; TRBD1 is a possible D gene (6 bases). Deletions cut 4 bases from V and 2 bases from J, with 11 bases between. CDR3 length equals 14 residues. Per the germline V gene, CDR1 is SEHNR and CDR2 is FQNEAQ (reference sequence). The CDR3 bases are TGTGCCAGCAGCTCCTGGACAGAACAAGAGACCCAGTACTTC. Translation gives CASSSWTEQETQYF.

This clonotype has a handful of counts. The rearrangement links TRBV20-1 to TRBJ1-5, with 8 bases identical to TRBD1. From germline, CDR1 is DFQATT and CDR2 SNEGSKA (reference sequence). The CDR3 contains 16 residues. The trim removed 0 bases at V and 2 bases at J, leaving 6 bases unmatched. Here the CDR3 reads CSARDPDRGGNQPQHF. The CDR3 DNA sequence: TGCAGTGCTAGAGATCCCGACAGGGGAGGCAATCAGCCCCAGCATTTT.

This chain links TRBV12-3 or TRBV12-4 with TRBJ2-5; D remains unclear. CDR3 length: 15 residues. Trimming took 5 bases from V and 0 from J, leaving 13 bases between them. The CDR3 nucleotides read TGTGCCAGCAGTCCCACATTAGGGTACCAAGAGACCCAGTACTTC. This encodes CASSPTLGYQETQYF.

The chain has TRBV7-6 and TRBJ2-2; D unclear. This CDR3 region has 14 residues. V lost 0 bases, J lost 7 bases, and 9 bases lay in between. Germline CDR1 SGHVS, CDR2 FNYEAQ. The CDR3 reads CASSLAAWNGELFF. The CDR3 DNA is TGTGCCAGCAGCTTAGCGGCCTGGAACGGGGAGCTGTTTTTT.

This clonotype was detected ten times or more. The J gene is TRBJ2-1, the V gene TRBV11-2; the match to TRBD1 covers 8 bases. CDR1 is SGHAT and CDR2 is FQNNGV in the germline V gene. With V trimmed by 5 bases and J by 6 bases, 15 bases remained unmatched. The CDR3 is made up of 17 amino acids. The CDR3 DNA is TGTGCCAGCAGCCAAATCCGGGGACAGGCACCTCTCAATGAGCAGTTCTTC. Its protein product is CASSQIRGQAPLNEQFF.

Only a few counts were recorded for this clonotype. This chain joins TRBV2 and TRBJ1-2, with a weak D call TRBD1 (6 bases). Germline V gene sequence: CDR1 SNHLY, CDR2 FYNNEI. Trimming took off 7 bases at V and 7 bases at J, with 16 bases between the two ends. The CDR3 runs to 13 residues. The CDR3 here is CASTQLGAGGYTF. For the CDR3, the DNA is TGTGCCAGCACCCAGCTGGGGGCCGGTGGCTACACCTTC. The whole variable domain, remainder taken from reference TRBV2 and TRBJ1-2, is EPEVTQTPSHQVTQMGQEVILRCVPISNHLYFYWYRQILGQKVEFLVSFYNNEISEKSEIFDDQFSVERPDGSNFTLKIRSTKLEDSAMYFCASTQLGAGGYTFGSGTRLTVV.

This clonotype turned up a few times. This chain links TRBV7-9 with TRBJ1-3, with D tentatively TRBD1 (6 bases). Per the germline V gene, CDR1 is SEHNR and CDR2 is FQNEAQ (reference sequence). Trimming pared 5 bases from V and 7 bases from J, leaving 18 bases between. The CDR3 is 15 residues long. CDR3 in amino acids: CASSQQQGIGNTIYF. CDR3 in DNA: TGTGCCAGCAGCCAGCAACAGGGTATCGGGAACACCATATATTTT.

The sample holds a few counts of this clonotype. In nucleotides, the CDR3 is TGTGCCAGCAGGGCCGGGACAGGACCCCACGAGCAGTACTTC. Encoded protein: CASRAGTGPHEQYF. J is TRBJ2-7 and V is TRBV12-3 or TRBV12-4; 8 bases fit TRBD1. This CDR3 region has 14 residues. J lost 5 bases, V lost 6 bases, and 9 bases had no gene match.

Many counts were recorded for this clonotype. This chain links TRBV11-3 with TRBJ2-1, with D unclear. The ends were cut back, 0 bases at V and 7 bases at J, with 13 bases in the middle. Germline lookup yields CDR1 SGHNT and CDR2 YENEEA. The CDR3 totals 15 residues. The CDR3 is CASSLDHSVRNEQFF. The CDR3 DNA is TGTGCCAGCAGCTTAGATCACTCAGTACGAAATGAGCAGTTCTTC.

This clonotype was found many times. V gene TRBV7-2 combines with J gene TRBJ2-5; weak D call: TRBD1 (5 bases). CDR3 length equals 14 residues. Germline V gene sequence: CDR1 SGHTA, CDR2 FQGNSA. With 7 bases removed from V and 6 bases from J, the gap between germline ends came to 18 bases. In nucleotides, the CDR3 is TGTGCCAGCACCTCCGGGCAGGGCAAGAAGACCCAGTACTTC. This codes for CASTSGQGKKTQYF. The full variable domain, its missing parts supplied by reference TRBV7-2 and TRBJ2-5, is GAGVSQSPSNKVTEKGKDVELRCDPISGHTALYWYRQSLGQGLEFLIYFQGNSAPDKSGLPSDRFSAERTGGSVSTLTIQRTQQEDSAVYLCASTSGQGKKTQYFGPGTRLLVL.

The chain is built from TRBV7-9 and TRBJ1-1, with 9 positions matching TRBD1. This CDR3 comprises 13 residues. Trimming removed 8 bases from V and 6 bases from J; junction bases left unmatched: 7. CDR1 is SEHNR and CDR2 is FQNEAQ in the germline V gene (reference sequence). The DNA for the CDR3 is TGTGCCAGCGCTCACAGGGGGCGCGCTGAAGCTTTCTTT. It specifies CASAHRGRAEAFF.

In this sample, this clonotype turned up many times. V is TRBV7-9 and J is TRBJ2-7; D tentatively fits TRBD1 or TRBD2 (5 bases each). Germline lookup yields CDR1 SEHNR and CDR2 FQNEAQ (reference sequence). The CDR3 extends over 14 amino acids. Trimming stripped 2 bases from V and 4 bases from J, with 12 bases between. DNA for the CDR3: TGTGCCAGCAGCTTACCGGGACCGCAATACGAGCAGTACTTC. Encoded protein: CASSLPGPQYEQYF.

This clonotype was observed a handful of times. This sequence joins TRBV20-1 and TRBJ1-2; tentatively, D is TRBD1 (6 bases). From germline, CDR1 is DFQATT and CDR2 SNEGSKA (reference sequence). There are 14 residues in the CDR3. Trimming stripped 1 base from V and 5 bases from J, with 14 bases between. The DNA of the CDR3 is TGCAGTGCTAGAGTGCGGGGGGCGGAGTATGGCTACACCTTC. This encodes CSARVRGAEYGYTF.

This clonotype occurred many times. The chain couples TRBV7-2 to TRBJ2-3; 10 positions agree with TRBD2. The germline gives CDR1 SGHTA, CDR2 FQGNSA. The CDR3 spans 16 residues. The V gene end was trimmed by 8 bases and the J gene end by 1 base; junction bases not matched to a gene: 9. This CDR3 reads CASRLRGTSGTDTQYF. CDR3 nucleotides: TGTGCCAGCCGCCTTAGGGGGACTAGCGGCACAGATACGCAGTATTTT.

J is TRBJ1-1 and V is TRBV7-3; 10 bases align to TRBD1. After removal of 4 bases from V and 6 bases from J, the junction contained 8 bases not matched to a gene. The CDR3 extends over 15 amino acids. Germline V gene sequence: CDR1 SGHTA, CDR2 FQGTGA. The CDR3 DNA reads TGTGCCAGCAGCTCCTCCGGGACAGGGGTATCTGAAGCTTTCTTT. As protein: CASSSSGTGVSEAFF.

The chain employs TRBV12-3 or TRBV12-4 and TRBJ1-2; no definite D call. The CDR3 extends over 11 amino acids. V lost 6 bases to trimming and J lost 5 bases, with 7 bases between them. In DNA form, the CDR3 reads TGTGCCAGCAGGGATGAGTATGGCTACACCTTC. It yields the protein CASRDEYGYTF.

This clonotype was found a few times. This chain uses TRBV28 with TRBJ1-2, with a weak D call TRBD1 (6 bases). CDR3 length equals 17 residues. CDR1 is MDHEN, CDR2 SYDVKM, per germline. V gave up 8 bases and J gave up 5 bases, with 27 bases separating them. The CDR3 nucleotides are TGTGCCAGCTCGGCCCCCCCCCAAGGGACACTTTCTTATGGCTACACCTTC. Translated, it gives CASSAPPQGTLSYGYTF.

This clonotype was observed a handful of times. J is TRBJ1-5 and V is TRBV5-4, with a possible D match to TRBD1 (6 bases). V lost 2 bases to trimming and J lost 3 bases, with 15 bases between them. The CDR3 has 16 residues. The germline gives CDR1 SGHNT, CDR2 YYREEE (reference sequence). CDR3 sequence reads: CASSFGGRGPNQPQHF. The DNA for the CDR3 is TGTGCCAGCAGCTTCGGAGGCAGGGGCCCCAATCAGCCCCAGCATTTT.

V usage is TRBV20-1 and J usage is TRBJ2-5; D possibly corresponds to TRBD1 (6 bases). Germline CDR1 and CDR2: DFQATT and SNEGSKA (reference sequence). This CDR3 spans 15 amino acids. Trimming shortened V by 0 bases and J by 1 base, and 12 bases separated the two germline ends. CDR3 residues: CSARDPEQGQETQYF. The DNA for the CDR3 is TGCAGTGCTAGAGATCCGGAACAGGGCCAAGAGACCCAGTACTTC.

Comments on this clonotype: An end of the junction differs from the germline gene, which may be a read error. The chain links TRBV7-8 to TRBJ1-1, with unresolved D. Per germline, CDR1 SGHVS and CDR2 FQNEAQ. CDR3 length equals 13 residues. The CDR3 DNA reads TGTACCAGCCGACCACGGGTGGACACTGAAGCTTTCTTT. It encodes CTSRPRVDTEAFF.